This T cell receptor (beta chain) was found in a study of regulatory T cells in long-lasting Graves disease. Researchers made TCR beta libraries by using iRepertoire HTBI primers and running Arm-PCR on CDR3 regions. TCRdb passed the multiplex PCR reads through MiXCR, listing each CDR3 protein once. The sample lists hundreds of thousands of distinct CDR3 sequences; approximately 23% were seen once. Time point specified: persistent/refractory GD, antithyroid drugs over 5 years with positive TRAb. RNA extracted from PBMCs served as the sequencing template. The receptor was isolated from a female donor with Graves disease. The sequencing here drew on peripheral blood mononuclear cells (PBMCs), taken when the disease was refractory, from a patient treated with antithyroid drugs.

CDR3 nucleotides: TGCGCCAGCAGCCAAGAGTTACGTAGCCTTGCTGACACTGAAGCTTTCTTT. This codes for CASSQELRSLADTEAFF. The chain joins TRBV4-1 to TRBJ1-1, with D uncertain. The CDR3 consists of 17 residues. Trimming removed 0 bases from V and 3 bases from J, with 17 bases in between. Per germline, CDR1 MGHRA and CDR2 YSYEKL.